Listed below are T cell receptor beta chains from one sample, sequenced in a study of cytomegalovirus exposure and HLA in healthy donors. The data were produced by immunoSEQ multiplex PCR, yet TCRdb's version contains in-frame clones alone and is incomplete. The table lists 150,000 to 200,000 clones. Sample: PBMCs. These receptors were taken from a woman aged 18-29 years in good health and CMV-seropositive. Each CDR3 is given with its conserved first and last residue. The D gene is left open where the match is weak. Size tells how often a clone was seen (once, few, many) or the class of an expanded clone, and some rows leave it out.

d_gene: NA
abundance: NA
j_gene: TRBJ2-2
v_gene: TRBV5-4
CDR3aa: CASSTPYSGNTGELFF
CDR3nt: TGTGCCAGCAGCACCCCTTATAGCGGGAACACCGGGGAGCTGTTTTTT

d_gene: TRBD1
abundance: NA
j_gene: TRBJ1-2
v_gene: TRBV6-6
CDR3aa: CASSQDRGRGYGYTF
CDR3nt: TGTGCCAGCAGTCAGGACAGGGGGCGAGGCTATGGCTACACCTTC

d_gene: NA
abundance: NA
j_gene: TRBJ2-7
v_gene: TRBV5-4
CDR3aa: CASSPTGSPYEQYF
CDR3nt: TGTGCCAGCAGCCCCACCGGGTCCCCCTACGAGCAGTACTTC

d_gene: NA
abundance: NA
j_gene: TRBJ2-3
v_gene: TRBV15
CDR3aa: CATSRDFSGSDTQYF
CDR3nt: TGTGCCACCAGCAGAGACTTTTCAGGTTCAGATACGCAGTATTTT

d_gene: NA
abundance: NA
j_gene: TRBJ2-3
v_gene: TRBV7-9
CDR3aa: CASSLAGEDTQYF
CDR3nt: TGTGCCAGCAGCTTAGCGGGCGAAGATACGCAGTATTTT

d_gene: NA
abundance: NA
j_gene: TRBJ2-5
v_gene: TRBV30
CDR3aa: CAWSSPPGRKTQYF
CDR3nt: TGTGCCTGGAGTTCGCCTCCAGGGCGGAAGACCCAGTACTTC

d_gene: TRBD2
abundance: NA
j_gene: TRBJ2-2
v_gene: TRBV2
CDR3aa: CASSELGTSGNTGELFF
CDR3nt: TGTGCCAGCAGTGAACTTGGGACTAGCGGAAACACCGGGGAGCTGTTTTTT

d_gene: NA
abundance: NA
j_gene: TRBJ2-7
v_gene: TRBV5-1
CDR3aa: CASSRRQVIDSWGPNEQYF
CDR3nt: TGCGCCAGCAGCCGACGACAGGTAATAGACTCCTGGGGCCCCAACGAGCAGTACTTC

d_gene: NA
abundance: NA
j_gene: TRBJ2-1
v_gene: TRBV4-1
CDR3aa: CASSHSRGLADYNEQFF
CDR3nt: TGCGCCAGCAGCCATTCCCGAGGTCTAGCTGATTACAATGAGCAGTTCTTC

d_gene: NA
abundance: NA
j_gene: TRBJ2-3
v_gene: TRBV2
CDR3aa: CASDRDTDTQYF
CDR3nt: TGTGCCAGCGACCGGGACACAGATACGCAGTATTTT

d_gene: NA
abundance: NA
j_gene: TRBJ1-1
v_gene: TRBV5-1
CDR3aa: CASSPESRGLEAFF
CDR3nt: TGCGCCAGCAGCCCCGAATCTAGGGGTTTGGAAGCTTTCTTT

d_gene: TRBD2
abundance: NA
j_gene: TRBJ2-7
v_gene: TRBV11-2
CDR3aa: CASSFSSGIGSYEQYF
CDR3nt: TGTGCCAGCAGCTTCTCTAGCGGGATAGGCTCCTACGAGCAGTACTTC

d_gene: TRBD1
abundance: NA
j_gene: TRBJ1-2
v_gene: TRBV10-2
CDR3aa: CASNDGTGGFYGYTF
CDR3nt: TGCGCCAGCAATGACGGGACAGGGGGCTTCTATGGCTACACCTTC

d_gene: NA
abundance: NA
j_gene: TRBJ1-2
v_gene: TRBV6-1
CDR3aa: CASSDATDYYGYTF
CDR3nt: TGTGCCAGCAGTGATGCGACTGACTACTATGGCTACACCTTC

d_gene: TRBD1
abundance: NA
j_gene: TRBJ2-2
v_gene: TRBV7-9
CDR3aa: CASSGTGGRSGELFF
CDR3nt: TGTGCCAGCAGTGGGACAGGGGGCAGGAGCGGGGAGCTGTTTTTT

d_gene: TRBD1
abundance: NA
j_gene: TRBJ1-4
v_gene: TRBV5-1
CDR3aa: CASSSEGQGKPTNEKLFF
CDR3nt: TGCGCCAGCAGCTCCGAAGGACAGGGGAAACCAACTAATGAAAAACTGTTTTTT

d_gene: NA
abundance: NA
j_gene: TRBJ2-4
v_gene: TRBV6-1
CDR3aa: CATTQGMSNIQYF
CDR3nt: TGTGCCACTACTCAGGGGATGAGTAACATTCAGTACTTC

d_gene: NA
abundance: NA
j_gene: TRBJ2-7
v_gene: TRBV6-5
CDR3aa: CASRAAGPPLYEQYF
CDR3nt: TGTGCCAGCAGAGCGGCGGGACCCCCCCTCTACGAGCAGTACTTC

d_gene: NA
abundance: NA
j_gene: TRBJ2-5
v_gene: TRBV2
CDR3aa: CASVHDRSRETQYF
CDR3nt: TGTGCCAGCGTCCATGACAGGTCTCGAGAGACCCAGTACTTC

d_gene: NA
abundance: NA
j_gene: TRBJ1-1
v_gene: TRBV6-1
CDR3aa: CASSEVGGVGLNTEAFF
CDR3nt: TGTGCCAGCAGTGAAGTTGGAGGGGTGGGGTTGAACACTGAAGCTTTCTTT

d_gene: NA
abundance: NA
j_gene: TRBJ2-3
v_gene: TRBV7-2
CDR3aa: CASRSEDTQYF
CDR3nt: TGTGCCAGCAGATCAGAAGATACGCAGTATTTT

d_gene: TRBD1
abundance: NA
j_gene: TRBJ1-1
v_gene: TRBV6-5
CDR3aa: CASSLSYRGPTEAFF
CDR3nt: TGTGCCAGCAGTCTCTCTTACAGGGGCCCGACTGAAGCTTTCTTT

d_gene: TRBD1
abundance: NA
j_gene: TRBJ2-3
v_gene: TRBV30
CDR3aa: CAWSEGAGTDTQYF
CDR3nt: TGTGCCTGGAGTGAGGGGGCCGGCACAGATACGCAGTATTTT

d_gene: TRBD1
abundance: NA
j_gene: TRBJ1-3
v_gene: TRBV11-2
CDR3aa: CASSSLQGKLRNTIYF
CDR3nt: TGTGCCAGCAGCTCGTTACAGGGGAAGCTACGAAACACCATATATTTT

d_gene: NA
abundance: NA
j_gene: TRBJ1-5
v_gene: TRBV4-3
CDR3aa: CASSQDVRVSNQPQHF
CDR3nt: TGCGCCAGCAGCCAAGATGTGCGGGTTAGCAATCAGCCCCAGCATTTT

d_gene: NA
abundance: NA
j_gene: TRBJ2-3
v_gene: TRBV4-3
CDR3aa: CASSQEGGATDTQYF
CDR3nt: TGCGCCAGCAGCCAAGAGGGGGGAGCCACAGATACGCAGTATTTT

d_gene: NA
abundance: NA
j_gene: TRBJ1-4
v_gene: TRBV18
CDR3aa: CASSLLGEDEKLFF
CDR3nt: TGTGCCAGCTCCCTCCTTGGGGAGGATGAAAAACTGTTTTTT

d_gene: NA
abundance: NA
j_gene: TRBJ2-3
v_gene: TRBV5-1
CDR3aa: CASSHQDRTTDTQYF
CDR3nt: TGCGCCAGCAGCCATCAGGATCGAACCACAGATACGCAGTATTTT

d_gene: NA
abundance: NA
j_gene: TRBJ2-5
v_gene: TRBV2
CDR3aa: CASRIRGQETQYF
CDR3nt: TGTGCCAGCAGGATCAGGGGCCAGGAGACCCAGTACTTC

d_gene: NA
abundance: NA
j_gene: TRBJ2-7
v_gene: TRBV11-2
CDR3aa: CASSSNSGHRSYEQYF
CDR3nt: TGTGCCAGCAGCTCTAACTCGGGACACCGATCTTACGAGCAGTACTTC

d_gene: NA
abundance: NA
j_gene: TRBJ2-3
v_gene: TRBV6-5
CDR3aa: CASSSGTDTQYF
CDR3nt: TGTGCCAGCAGTAGCGGCACAGATACGCAGTATTTT

d_gene: NA
abundance: NA
j_gene: TRBJ1-2
v_gene: TRBV19
CDR3aa: CASSISGGENYGYTF
CDR3nt: TGTGCCAGTAGTATAAGTGGAGGGGAGAACTATGGCTACACCTTC

d_gene: TRBD2
abundance: NA
j_gene: TRBJ2-3
v_gene: TRBV19
CDR3aa: CASSIGTSGVTDTQYF
CDR3nt: TGTGCCAGTAGTATAGGGACTAGCGGGGTCACAGATACGCAGTATTTT

d_gene: NA
abundance: medium-sized
j_gene: TRBJ1-1
v_gene: TRBV14
CDR3aa: CASSQSTRTEAFF
CDR3nt: TGTGCCAGCAGCCAATCTACCCGGACTGAAGCTTTCTTT

d_gene: NA
abundance: NA
j_gene: TRBJ2-1
v_gene: TRBV20-1
CDR3aa: CRAVNFAEQFF
CDR3nt: TGCAGAGCTGTCAACTTCGCTGAGCAGTTCTTC

d_gene: TRBD1
abundance: NA
j_gene: TRBJ2-7
v_gene: TRBV27
CDR3aa: CASSSAGTGAYEQYF
CDR3nt: TGTGCCAGCAGTTCAGCCGGGACAGGGGCCTACGAGCAGTACTTC

d_gene: TRBD1
abundance: NA
j_gene: TRBJ2-7
v_gene: TRBV5-1
CDR3aa: CASSLGTDWYEQYF
CDR3nt: TGCGCCAGCAGCTTAGGGACAGATTGGTACGAGCAGTACTTC

d_gene: NA
abundance: NA
j_gene: TRBJ2-7
v_gene: TRBV5-4
CDR3aa: CASSSSGSSYEQYF
CDR3nt: TGTGCCAGCAGCTCCTCCGGGAGCTCCTACGAGCAGTACTTC

d_gene: TRBD1
abundance: NA
j_gene: TRBJ1-4
v_gene: TRBV27
CDR3aa: CASSLRQGDYEKLFF
CDR3nt: TGTGCCAGCAGTTTGCGACAGGGGGATTACGAAAAACTGTTTTTT

d_gene: TRBD2
abundance: NA
j_gene: TRBJ2-1
v_gene: TRBV6-5
CDR3aa: CASSYVLAGLYNEQFF
CDR3nt: TGTGCCAGCAGTTACGTTCTAGCGGGGCTTTACAATGAGCAGTTCTTC

d_gene: NA
abundance: NA
j_gene: TRBJ2-4
v_gene: TRBV5-4
CDR3aa: CASSSSGGTPSFLNIQYF
CDR3nt: TGTGCCAGCAGCTCCTCGGGCGGGACTCCTAGTTTCCTAAACATTCAGTACTTC

d_gene: TRBD2
abundance: NA
j_gene: TRBJ2-7
v_gene: TRBV2
CDR3aa: CASSVSSGRVLEQYF
CDR3nt: TGTGCCAGCAGTGTTTCTAGCGGGAGGGTTCTCGAGCAGTACTTC

d_gene: TRBD2
abundance: NA
j_gene: TRBJ2-7
v_gene: TRBV6-5
CDR3aa: CASTREAGLGEQYF
CDR3nt: TGTGCCAGCACCCGGGAGGCAGGACTGGGGGAGCAGTACTTC

d_gene: NA
abundance: NA
j_gene: TRBJ2-1
v_gene: TRBV4-2
CDR3aa: CASSQDGGYSGNEQFF
CDR3nt: TGTGCCAGCAGCCAAGATGGTGGATATTCGGGCAATGAGCAGTTCTTC

d_gene: NA
abundance: NA
j_gene: TRBJ2-5
v_gene: TRBV7-9
CDR3aa: CASSSGSRETQYF
CDR3nt: TGTGCCAGCAGCTCAGGGTCCCGAGAGACCCAGTACTTC

d_gene: NA
abundance: NA
j_gene: TRBJ2-1
v_gene: TRBV5-1
CDR3aa: CASSLSRQGYNEQFF
CDR3nt: TGCGCCAGCAGCTTGAGCAGGCAGGGATACAATGAGCAGTTCTTC

d_gene: TRBD2
abundance: NA
j_gene: TRBJ2-7
v_gene: TRBV30
CDR3aa: CAWSVRRLAGREQYF
CDR3nt: TGTGCCTGGAGTGTACGTAGGCTAGCGGGACGCGAGCAGTACTTC

d_gene: TRBD2
abundance: NA
j_gene: TRBJ2-3
v_gene: TRBV5-1
CDR3aa: CASSSPRGGAPRSTDTQYF
CDR3nt: TGCGCCAGCAGCTCCCCGCGCGGGGGGGCCCCCAGAAGCACAGATACGCAGTATTTT

d_gene: TRBD2
abundance: NA
j_gene: TRBJ2-7
v_gene: TRBV2
CDR3aa: CASSPLGGYYEQYF
CDR3nt: TGTGCCAGCAGCCCCCTGGGGGGGTACTACGAGCAGTACTTC

d_gene: TRBD2
abundance: NA
j_gene: TRBJ2-3
v_gene: TRBV5-1
CDR3aa: CASSRTSGIGDTQYF
CDR3nt: TGCGCCAGCAGTAGGACTAGCGGGATAGGGGATACGCAGTATTTT

d_gene: NA
abundance: NA
j_gene: TRBJ1-1
v_gene: TRBV15
CDR3aa: CATSPELQGLPEAFF
CDR3nt: TGTGCCACCAGCCCGGAGTTACAGGGTTTACCTGAAGCTTTCTTT

d_gene: NA
abundance: NA
j_gene: TRBJ2-7
v_gene: TRBV7-2
CDR3aa: CASSRLGDRSLYEQYF
CDR3nt: TGTGCCAGCAGCCGCCTCGGAGACCGCTCCCTCTACGAGCAGTACTTC

d_gene: NA
abundance: NA
j_gene: TRBJ2-5
v_gene: TRBV15
CDR3aa: CATSHRDTGGAQYF
CDR3nt: TGTGCCACCAGCCACCGGGACACCGGTGGGGCCCAGTACTTC